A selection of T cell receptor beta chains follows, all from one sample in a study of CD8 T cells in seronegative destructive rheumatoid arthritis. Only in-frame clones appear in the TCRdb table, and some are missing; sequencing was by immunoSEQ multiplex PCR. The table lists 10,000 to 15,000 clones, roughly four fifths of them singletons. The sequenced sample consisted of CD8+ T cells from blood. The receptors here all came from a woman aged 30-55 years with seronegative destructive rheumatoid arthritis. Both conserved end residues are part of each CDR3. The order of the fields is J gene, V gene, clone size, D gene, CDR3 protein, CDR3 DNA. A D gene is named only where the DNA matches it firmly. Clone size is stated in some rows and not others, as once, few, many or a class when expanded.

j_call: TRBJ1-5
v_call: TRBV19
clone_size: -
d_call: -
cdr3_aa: CASSIVGQVEQPQHF
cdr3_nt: TGTGCCAGTAGTATAGTGGGGCAAGTCGAACAGCCCCAGCATTTT

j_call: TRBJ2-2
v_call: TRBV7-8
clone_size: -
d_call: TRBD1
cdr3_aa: CASSTLGTGWEAGELFF
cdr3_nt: TGTGCCAGCAGCACTCTTGGGACAGGGTGGGAGGCCGGGGAGCTGTTTTTT

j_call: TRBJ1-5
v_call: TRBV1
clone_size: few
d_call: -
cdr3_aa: CTSSHGQRSVYQPQHF
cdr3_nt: TGCACCAGCAGCCACGGACAGAGGTCAGTCTATCAGCCCCAGCATTTT

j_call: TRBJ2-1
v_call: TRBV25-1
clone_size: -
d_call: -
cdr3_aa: CASSEGAYNEQFF
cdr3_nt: TGTGCCAGCAGTGAGGGAGCTTACAATGAGCAGTTCTTC

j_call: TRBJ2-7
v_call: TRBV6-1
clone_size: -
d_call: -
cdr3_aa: CASSPYLSEQYF
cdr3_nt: TGTGCCAGCAGTCCCTATTTGAGCGAGCAGTACTTC

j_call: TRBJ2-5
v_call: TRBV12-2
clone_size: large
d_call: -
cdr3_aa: CASRSPRSGQGRETQYF
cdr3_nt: TGTGCAAGTCGCTCACCGAGGTCGGGACAGGGGAGGGAGACCCAGTACTTC

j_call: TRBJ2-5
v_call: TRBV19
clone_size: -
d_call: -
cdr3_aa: CASSSLREAQETQYF
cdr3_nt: TGTGCCAGTAGTTCCCTTAGGGAGGCTCAAGAGACCCAGTACTTC

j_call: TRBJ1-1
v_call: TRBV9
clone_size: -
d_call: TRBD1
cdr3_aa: CASSVGTAEAFF
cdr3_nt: TGTGCCAGCAGCGTCGGGACAGCTGAAGCTTTCTTT

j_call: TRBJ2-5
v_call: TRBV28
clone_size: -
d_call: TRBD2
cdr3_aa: CASSISGTAGETQYF
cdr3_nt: TGTGCCAGCAGCATAAGCGGGACCGCCGGGGAGACCCAGTACTTC

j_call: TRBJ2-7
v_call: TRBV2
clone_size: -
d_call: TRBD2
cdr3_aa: CASRGGTSEQYF
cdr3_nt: TGTGCCAGCAGGGGTGGGACTAGCGAGCAGTACTTC

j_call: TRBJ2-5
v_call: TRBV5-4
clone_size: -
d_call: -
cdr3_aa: CASSLRAETQETQYF
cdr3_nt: TGTGCCAGCAGCTTGAGAGCGGAGACCCAAGAGACCCAGTACTTC

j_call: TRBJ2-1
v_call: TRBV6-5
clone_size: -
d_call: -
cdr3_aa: CASSYSVAVINEQFF
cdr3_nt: TGTGCCAGCAGTTACTCCGTAGCAGTGATCAATGAGCAGTTCTTC

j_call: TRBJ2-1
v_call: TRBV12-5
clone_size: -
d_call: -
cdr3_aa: CASGLGLYNEQFF
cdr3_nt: TGTGCTAGTGGTTTGGGACTATACAATGAGCAGTTCTTC

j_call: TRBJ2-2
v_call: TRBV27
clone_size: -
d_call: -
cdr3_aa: CASSSQNTGELFF
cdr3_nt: TGTGCCAGCAGTTCCCAGAACACCGGGGAGCTGTTTTTT

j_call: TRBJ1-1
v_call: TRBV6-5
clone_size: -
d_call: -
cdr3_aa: CASSKAGGNTEAFF
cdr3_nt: TGTGCCAGCAGCAAAGCGGGGGGGAACACTGAAGCTTTCTTT

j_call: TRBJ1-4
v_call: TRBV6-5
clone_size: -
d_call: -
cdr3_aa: CASSYSRATTNEKLFF
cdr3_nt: TGTGCCAGCAGTTACTCGAGGGCAACAACTAATGAAAAACTGTTTTTT

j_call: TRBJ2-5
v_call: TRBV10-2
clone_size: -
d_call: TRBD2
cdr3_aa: CASSGLAGGLGETQYF
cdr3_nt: TGCGCCAGCAGTGGTCTAGCGGGGGGGCTCGGAGAGACCCAGTACTTC

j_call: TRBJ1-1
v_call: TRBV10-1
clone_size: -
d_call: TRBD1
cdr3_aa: CARKQGIDTEAFF
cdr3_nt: TGCGCCAGGAAACAGGGGATCGACACTGAAGCTTTCTTT

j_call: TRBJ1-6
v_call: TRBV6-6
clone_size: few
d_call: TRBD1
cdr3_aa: CASRQGNSPLHF
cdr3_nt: TGTGCCAGCAGACAGGGGAATTCACCCCTCCACTTT

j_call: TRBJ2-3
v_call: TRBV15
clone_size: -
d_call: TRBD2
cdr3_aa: CATSRGLPGLAGIDTQYF
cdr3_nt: TGTGCCACCAGCAGAGGACTTCCGGGACTAGCGGGGATCGATACGCAGTATTTT

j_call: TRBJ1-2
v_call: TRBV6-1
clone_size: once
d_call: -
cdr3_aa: CASSALAGLGYGYTF
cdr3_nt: TGTGCCAGCAGTGCCCTCGCGGGGTTGGGCTATGGCTACACCTTC

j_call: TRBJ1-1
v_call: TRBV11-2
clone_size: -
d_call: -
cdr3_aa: CASSLAPGSITEAFF
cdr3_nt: TGTGCCAGCAGCTTAGCGCCGGGGTCGATTACTGAAGCTTTCTTT

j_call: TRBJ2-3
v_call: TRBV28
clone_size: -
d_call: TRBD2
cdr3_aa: CASSKTRAGGDTQYF
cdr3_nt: TGTGCCAGCAGTAAAACTAGGGCGGGGGGAGATACGCAGTATTTT

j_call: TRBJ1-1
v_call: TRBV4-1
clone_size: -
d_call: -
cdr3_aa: CASSHGPGTRGTEAFF
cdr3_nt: TGCGCCAGCAGCCATGGACCCGGGACCAGGGGCACTGAAGCTTTCTTT

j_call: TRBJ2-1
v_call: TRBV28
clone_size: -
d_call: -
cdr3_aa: CASRPRDRSYNEQFF
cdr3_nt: TGTGCCAGCAGACCCCGAGACAGATCTTACAATGAGCAGTTCTTC

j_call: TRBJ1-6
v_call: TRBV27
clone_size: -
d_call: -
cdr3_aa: CASGGDQGALHF
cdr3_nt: TGTGCCAGCGGCGGGGACCAAGGGGCCCTCCACTTT